The T cell receptor (beta chain) described here comes from a study of identical twins. Study results and limitations: Some out-of-frame alpha sequences were shared by twins, and these showed excess low generation probability. The same donors were not followed; conclusions instead depended on cross-sectional statistical analysis.

Each CDR3 protein is one row after TCRdb ran MiXCR on the 5' RACE reads. The data hold some 200,000 distinct CDR3 sequences, with 6.5% to 8.5% observed a single time. Concerning this clonotype itself: Its target is not known.

The CDR3 runs to 20 residues. CDR1 and CDR2 from the germline V gene are SGHAT and FQDESV (reference sequence). Trimming removed 5 bases from V and 2 bases from J; junction bases left unmatched: 20. This same sample was also taken into another study, of yellow fever vaccine responses in identical twins.

The TCR sequence derives from a young woman in good health. Input material: memory (CD45RO+) T cells sorted from blood. V usage is TRBV11-1 and J usage is TRBJ2-7, with 11 nucleotides matching TRBD2. The CDR3 sequence: CASSQRGRASGRPQAYEQYF. For the CDR3, the DNA is TGTGCCAGCAGCCAGCGGGGTCGGGCTAGCGGGAGGCCACAAGCCTACGAGCAGTACTTC.